Presented here are 28 T cell receptor beta chains from one specimen sequenced in a study of CD8 T cells in Susac syndrome. After extraction with the RNeasy kit, about 0.45 to 1 ug of the RNA was reverse transcribed using random hexamers. Using its own MiXCR run on the immunoSEQ multiplex PCR reads, TCRdb lists one record per CDR3 protein. The profile shows about 190,000 distinct CDR3 sequences, over 90% of them singletons. The sample consisted of CD8+ T cells from PBMCs. Receptor source: a human donor with Susac syndrome.

CDR3 amino acids: CSAIGGGTGWTDTQYF. The DNA of the CDR3 is TGCAGTGCTATAGGTGGAGGGACAGGGTGGACAGATACGCAGTATTTT. The rearrangement uses TRBV20-1 and TRBJ2-3, with TRBD1 identical over 9 bases. Germline V gene data show CDR1 as DFQATT and CDR2 as SNEGSKA (reference sequence). J gave up 3 bases and V 4 bases, and 11 bases lay outside the gene matches. This CDR3 has 16 amino acids.

The chain combines TRBV6-5 with TRBJ2-3; D is possibly TRBD1 or TRBD2 (5 bases each). Germline V gene sequence: CDR1 MNHEY, CDR2 SVGAGI. The CDR3 runs to 14 residues. V dropped 8 bases and J dropped 2 bases, with 14 bases sitting between them. CDR3: CASRSEGITDTQYF. The CDR3 DNA is TGTGCCAGCCGAAGCGAGGGGATCACAGATACGCAGTATTTT.

A single count supports this clonotype. The chain uses TRBV3-1 and TRBJ2-7; unclear D gene. V was trimmed by 1 base and J by 7 bases, leaving 11 bases between them. The CDR3 extends over 13 amino acids. Germline loops: CDR1 LGHDT, CDR2 YNNKEL (reference sequence). CDR3 nucleotide sequence: TGTGCCAGCAGCCAAGGTACGGGCATGGAGCAGTACTTC. Protein product: CASSQGTGMEQYF.

The rearrangement joins TRBV29-1 to TRBJ2-7; D call uncertain. Trimming stripped 3 bases from V and 6 bases from J, with 15 bases between. Germline assignment: CDR1 SQVTM and CDR2 ANQGSEA. The CDR3 length is 13 residues. This CDR3 reads CSVENSPWAEQYF. As DNA, the CDR3 is TGCAGCGTTGAGAATTCACCATGGGCCGAGCAGTACTTC.

The chain has TRBV7-9 and TRBJ2-1; no clear D. The CDR3 covers 12 residues. Germline V gives CDR1 SEHNR, CDR2 FQNEAQ (reference sequence). Trimming removed 1 base at V and 5 bases at J, with 3 bases between. The DNA of the CDR3 is TGTGCCAGCAGCTTAGACGACAATGAGCAGTTCTTC. Translated, it gives CASSLDDNEQFF. Looking up the rest from reference TRBV7-9 and TRBJ2-1 gives the full variable domain: DTGVSQNPRHKITKRGQNVTFRCDPISEHNRLYWYRQTLGQGPEFLTYFQNEAQLEKSRLLSDRFSAERPKGSFSTLEIQRTEQGDSAMYLCASSLDDNEQFFGPGTRLTVL.

The CDR3 coding sequence is TGTGCCTGGATCCCGGACGGGAACACTGAAGCTTTCTTT. Translated: CAWIPDGNTEAFF. The V gene is TRBV30, the J gene TRBJ1-1; D gene unclear. This CDR3 comprises 13 residues. Trimming took 4 bases from V and 1 from J, leaving 10 bases between them. Germline V lookup: CDR1 GTSNPN, CDR2 SVGIG (reference sequence).

V usage is TRBV7-9 and J usage is TRBJ2-1, with 8 bases aligning to TRBD2. V shed 0 bases and J 4 bases; nucleotides not matched to a gene: 2. The CDR3 has 15 amino acids. The germline V gene has CDR1 SEHNR and CDR2 FQNEAQ (reference sequence). The CDR3 loop is CASSLALAGYNEQFF. In DNA, the CDR3 is TGTGCCAGCAGCTTAGCTCTAGCGGGTTACAATGAGCAGTTCTTC. Variable domain in full (rest from reference TRBV7-9 and TRBJ2-1): DTGVSQNPRHKITKRGQNVTFRCDPISEHNRLYWYRQTLGQGPEFLTYFQNEAQLEKSRLLSDRFSAERPKGSFSTLEIQRTEQGDSAMYLCASSLALAGYNEQFFGPGTRLTVL.

This clonotype was counted between two and nine times. The CDR3 DNA reads TGTGCCAGCAGTTTAGGGACTAGCGGCTCCTACGAGCAGTACTTC. This translates into CASSLGTSGSYEQYF. The chain is built from TRBV12-3 or TRBV12-4 and TRBJ2-7, with TRBD2 matching 10 bases. The CDR3 is made up of 15 amino acids. The ends lost 1 base at V and 0 bases at J; junction bases unmatched: 0.

V usage is TRBV12-5 and J usage is TRBJ1-4; a possible D gene is TRBD1 (5 bases). The V and J ends lost 6 bases and 0 bases respectively, with 14 bases between them. The CDR3 extends over 16 amino acids. Germline assignment: CDR1 LGHNT and CDR2 FRNRAP. The CDR3 reads CASGTSTGTTNEKLFF. As DNA, the CDR3 is TGTGCTAGTGGGACCAGCACAGGAACAACTAATGAAAAACTGTTTTTT.

The chain links TRBV12-3 or TRBV12-4 to TRBJ1-5; unclear D gene. Trimming cost V 6 bases and J 2 bases, with 11 bases left between them. The CDR3 length is 14 residues. The CDR3, as DNA: TGTGCCAGCAGCCCTTGGCAGGGCAATCAGCCCCAGCATTTT. Translating gives CASSPWQGNQPQHF.

The chain uses TRBV7-9 and TRBJ1-2; D is unclear. V was shortened by 2 bases and J by 5 bases, with 12 bases between the two germline ends. Germline lookup yields CDR1 SEHNR and CDR2 FQNEAQ (reference sequence). The CDR3 spans 14 residues. The CDR3 DNA is TGTGCCAGCAGCTTACCAAAAAGAGAATATGGCTACACCTTC. This sequence encodes CASSLPKREYGYTF.

This rearrangement joins TRBV5-1 to TRBJ1-2; possible D gene TRBD1, 6 bases. V lost 4 bases and J lost 0, with 10 bases in between. Looked up from germline, CDR1 is SGHRS and CDR2 is YFSETQ. This CDR3 region has 14 residues. The CDR3 here is CASSQGQTNYGYTF. CDR3 nucleotide sequence: TGCGCCAGCAGCCAAGGACAGACTAACTATGGCTACACCTTC.

The chain combines TRBV30 with TRBJ2-7, with D possibly being TRBD1 (6 bases). CDR3 length: 13 amino acids. In germline, CDR1 is GTSNPN, CDR2 SVGIG (reference sequence). V gave up 2 bases and J gave up 2 bases, with 10 bases separating them. CDR3 sequence (DNA): TGTGCCTGGAGTTCGGGACAAGCCTACGAGCAGTACTTC. Its translation is CAWSSGQAYEQYF. The variable domain in full, with the rest retrieved from reference TRBV30 and TRBJ2-7, is SQTIHQWPATLVQPVGSPLSLECTVEGTSNPNLYWYRQAAGRGLQLLFYSVGIGQISSEVPQNLSASRPQDRQFILSSKKLLLSDSGFYLCAWSSGQAYEQYFGPGTRLTVT.

J is TRBJ2-3 and V is TRBV4-1, with 9 bases that match TRBD1. The junction had 4 bases not matched to a gene; V was cut back by 3 bases and J by 3 bases. From germline, CDR1 is MGHRA and CDR2 YSYEKL. The CDR3 sequence is 15 residues long. CDR3 nucleotides: TGCGCCAGCAGCCAGGACAGGGGAATTACAGATACGCAGTATTTT. It translates to CASSQDRGITDTQYF.

The chain recombines TRBV5-6 with TRBJ2-3; D uncertain. The germline CDR1 and CDR2 sequences are SGHDT and YYEEEE. This CDR3 is built from 12 residues. V gave up 4 bases and J gave up 6 bases, with 9 bases separating them. CDR3 loop: CASSLNEDTQYF. Here the CDR3 DNA reads TGTGCCAGCAGCCTTAATGAGGATACGCAGTATTTT.

The CDR3: CASSLRTNTEAFF. For the CDR3, the DNA is TGTGCCAGCAGCTTACGCACTAACACTGAAGCTTTCTTT. V is TRBV13 and J is TRBJ1-1; D remains ambiguous. Germline V lookup: CDR1 PRHDT, CDR2 FYEKMQ (reference sequence). V was shortened by 2 bases and J by 2 bases, with 6 bases between the two germline ends. CDR3 size: 13 residues.

The chain employs TRBV27 and TRBJ1-2; no clear D gene. The CDR3 has 13 amino acids. The V gene's germline CDR1 is MNHEY and CDR2 SMNVEV (reference sequence). Trimming shortened V by 6 bases and J by 1 base, and 9 bases separated the two germline ends. CDR3 coding DNA: TGTGCCAGCAGCCATGGGCTTAACTATGGCTACACCTTC. This codes for CASSHGLNYGYTF.

This chain joins TRBV11-1 and TRBJ2-1; tentative D call: TRBD2 (6 bases). The CDR3 spans 14 residues. Between the trimmed V and J ends, which lost 8 bases and 0 bases, there was a span of 11 bases. The germline CDR1 and CDR2 sequences are SGHAT and FQDESV (reference sequence). The CDR3 bases are TGTGCCAGCCTCAAGGGAGGCTCCTACAATGAGCAGTTCTTC. Translating it yields CASLKGGSYNEQFF.

The CDR3 DNA is TGTGCCAGCAGCTTATCCCTAGCGGGGTACACAGATACGCAGTATTTT. It specifies CASSLSLAGYTDTQYF. The V and J genes are TRBV7-9 and TRBJ2-3; 9 bases are a match to TRBD2. V lost 2 bases, J lost 2 bases, and 5 bases stayed unmatched. Germline CDR1 SEHNR, CDR2 FQNEAQ (reference sequence). The CDR3 is 16 residues long.

V is TRBV7-2 and J is TRBJ2-7, with D hard to call. The germline V and J ends were trimmed by 5 bases and 3 bases, with 5 bases remaining between them. This CDR3 has 11 residues. Germline V gene data show CDR1 as SGHTA and CDR2 as FQGNSA. The CDR3 DNA reads TGTGCCAGCAGCATCCACTACGAGCAGTACTTC. This translates into CASSIHYEQYF.

The rearrangement links TRBV2 to TRBJ2-1; D remains unclear. This CDR3 is built from 12 residues. The V end was cut by 9 bases, the J end by 5 bases, with 11 bases between. Germline CDR1 SNHLY, CDR2 FYNNEI. Here the CDR3 reads CARGIPNNEQFF. The CDR3 region has the DNA TGTGCCAGGGGTATACCGAACAATGAGCAGTTCTTC.

The J gene is TRBJ2-1, the V gene TRBV7-8, with 11 positions matching TRBD2. Germline V gene lookup returns CDR1 SGHVS and CDR2 FQNEAQ. The CDR3 consists of 20 residues. J gave up 1 base and V 5 bases, and 16 bases lay outside the gene matches. This CDR3 reads CASSPRGLTSGAPSYNEQFF. The CDR3 nucleotides read TGTGCCAGCAGCCCTAGGGGGTTGACTAGCGGGGCTCCTTCCTACAATGAGCAGTTCTTC.

V usage is TRBV14 and J usage is TRBJ2-2; D remains ambiguous. Germline values: CDR1 SGHDN, CDR2 FVKESK. This CDR3 comprises 14 residues. Trimming left V 1 base short and J 0 bases short, with 3 bases between. The CDR3 loop is CASSQVANTGELFF. DNA for the CDR3: TGTGCCAGCAGCCAAGTGGCGAACACCGGGGAGCTGTTTTTT. The variable domain in full, completed from reference TRBV14 and TRBJ2-2, reads EAGVTQFPSHSVIEKGQTVTLRCDPISGHDNLYWYRRVMGKEIKFLLHFVKESKQDESGMPNNRFLAERTGGTYSTLKVQPAELEDSGVYFCASSQVANTGELFFGEGSRLTVL.

The V and J genes are TRBV6-5 and TRBJ1-4, with TRBD1 matching 7 bases. V lost 6 bases and J lost 7; bases outside the gene matches: 5. CDR1 is MNHEY, CDR2 SVGAGI, per germline. The CDR3 consists of 13 residues. CDR3 DNA sequence: TGTGCCAGCAGCACGACAGGGAGTGAAAAACTGTTTTTT. This gives the protein CASSTTGSEKLFF.

This chain connects TRBV29-1 to TRBJ1-2, with 8 bases that match TRBD1. The germline gives CDR1 SQVTM, CDR2 ANQGSEA. Unmatched junction bases numbered 6, after V lost 6 bases and J lost 0 bases. The CDR3 loop spans 14 amino acids. CDR3 sequence (DNA): TGCAGCGTCCCAACAGGGGGTACTAACTATGGCTACACCTTC. Protein sequence: CSVPTGGTNYGYTF.

The V call is TRBV20-1, the J call TRBJ2-3; TRBD1 matches at 7 bases. The CDR3 totals 15 residues. V lost 3 bases to trimming and J lost 1 base; unmatched junction nucleotides: 7. Germline CDR1 is DFQATT and CDR2 is SNEGSKA (reference sequence). In DNA, the CDR3 is TGCAGTGCTAGGAAGACAGGGCCTCGCACAGATACGCAGTATTTT. Its protein product is CSARKTGPRTDTQYF.

This clonotype occurred once. The genes are TRBV29-1 and TRBJ2-1, with 9 nucleotides matching TRBD2. The CDR3 runs to 15 residues. Germline V gene data show CDR1 as SQVTM and CDR2 as ANQGSEA. Germline trimming cut 4 bases from V and 7 bases from J; bases unmatched to any gene: 11. The DNA for the CDR3 is TGCAGCGTTGTGCTCTGGGTCGGACTAGCGAATGAGCAGTTCTTC. It codes for CSVVLWVGLANEQFF.

This chain joins TRBV20-1 and TRBJ2-5, with TRBD2 identical over 12 bases. Germline V gives CDR1 DFQATT, CDR2 SNEGSKA (reference sequence). J lost 1 base, V lost 5 bases, and 5 bases had no gene match. The CDR3 consists of 15 residues. CDR3 coding DNA: TGCAGTGCTCTAGGACTAGCGGGGATCCAAGAGACCCAGTACTTC. Translation: CSALGLAGIQETQYF.